This entry is about one TCR beta chain. TCRdb's copy holds only in-frame clones and misses some; the assay was immunoSEQ multiplex PCR. The table shows about 480,000 clones, with 70% to 90% occurring only once. The data were obtained in a study of blood T cell repertoires in COVID-19. CDR3 length: 14 amino acids. V was trimmed by 3 bases and J by 6 bases, leaving 12 bases between them. The germline V gene encodes CDR1 MNHEY and CDR2 SMNVEV (reference sequence). This study enrolled people aged roughly 18 to 100 from 24 US geographic areas. This clonotype was sampled from a woman aged 40 to 50 who had recovered from COVID-19. The V and J genes are TRBV27 and TRBJ2-1; tentative D call: TRBD2 (6 bases). Sequencing was performed on PBMCs or T cells enriched from blood (not recorded which). In nucleotides, the CDR3 is TGTGCCAGCAGTTTCGGAGGGAGCGTCAATGAGCAGTTCTTC. Translated: CASSFGGSVNEQFF.